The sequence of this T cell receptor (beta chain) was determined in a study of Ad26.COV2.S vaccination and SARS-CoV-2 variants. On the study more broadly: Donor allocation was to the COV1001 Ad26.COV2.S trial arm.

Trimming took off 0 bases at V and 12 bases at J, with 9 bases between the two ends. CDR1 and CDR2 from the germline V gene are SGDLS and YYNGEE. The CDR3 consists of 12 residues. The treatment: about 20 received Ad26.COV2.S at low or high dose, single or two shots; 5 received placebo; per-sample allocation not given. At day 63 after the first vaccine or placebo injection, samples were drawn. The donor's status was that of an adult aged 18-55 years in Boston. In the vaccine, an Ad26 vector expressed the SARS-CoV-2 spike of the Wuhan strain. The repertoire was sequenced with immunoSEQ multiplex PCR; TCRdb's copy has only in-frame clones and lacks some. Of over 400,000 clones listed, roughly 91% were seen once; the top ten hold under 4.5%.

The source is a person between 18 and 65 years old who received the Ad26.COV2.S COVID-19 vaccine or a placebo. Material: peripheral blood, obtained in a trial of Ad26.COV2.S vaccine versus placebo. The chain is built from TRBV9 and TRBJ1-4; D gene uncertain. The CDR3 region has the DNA TGTGCCAGCAGCGTAGATGGGATACAACTGTTTTTT. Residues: CASSVDGIQLFF.